This T cell receptor beta chain was identified in a study of shared clonotypes between healthy human individuals. This CDR3 comprises 16 residues. V lost 1 base to trimming and J lost 7 bases, with 17 bases between them. The germline CDR1 and CDR2 sequences are MGHRA and YSYEKL. Deep-level running was used for the assay. Sequenced by immunoSEQ multiplex PCR; TCRdb stores in-frame clones only, minus some. Of some 2,500,000 clones listed, less than 95% were seen once; the top ten hold 0.37%. Findings and limits, study-wide: The study drew on few donors, limiting represented genetic and exposure-history diversity. Richness estimates generally favored naive over memory subsets.

Turning to this clone: The antigen is not known.

The clonotype was recovered from a man between 18 and 35 years old in good health. Some clones in this sample may be carry-over from other donors' samples. Sequenced material: naive CD4+ T cells from PBMCs. Subset noted: CD45RA+ positively selected. The rearrangement links TRBV4-1 to TRBJ1-5; D is uncertain. CDR3: CASSQASWGRNQPQHF. The CDR3 DNA reads TGCGCCAGCAGCCAAGCTTCATGGGGTCGAAACCAGCCCCAGCATTTT.